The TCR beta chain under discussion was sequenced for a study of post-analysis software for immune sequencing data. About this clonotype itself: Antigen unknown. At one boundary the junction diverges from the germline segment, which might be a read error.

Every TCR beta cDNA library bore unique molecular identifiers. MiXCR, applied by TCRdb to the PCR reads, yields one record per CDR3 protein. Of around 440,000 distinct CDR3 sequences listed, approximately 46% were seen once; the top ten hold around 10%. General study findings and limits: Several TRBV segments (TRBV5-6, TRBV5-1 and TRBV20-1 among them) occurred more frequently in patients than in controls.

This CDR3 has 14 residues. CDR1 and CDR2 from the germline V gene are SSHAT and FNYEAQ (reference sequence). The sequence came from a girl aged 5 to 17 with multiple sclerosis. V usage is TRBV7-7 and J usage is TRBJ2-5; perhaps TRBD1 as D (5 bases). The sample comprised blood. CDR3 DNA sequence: TGTGCTAGCAGTTCAGCAGGGAATAGGGAGACCCAGTACTTC. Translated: CASSSAGNRETQYF. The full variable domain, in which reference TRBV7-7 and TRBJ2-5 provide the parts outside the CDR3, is GAGVSQSPRYKVTKRGQDVTLRCDPISSHATLYWYQQALGQGPEFLTYFNYEAQPDKSGLPSDRFSAERPEGSISTLTIQRTEQRDSAMYRCASSSAGNRETQYFGPGTRLLVL.